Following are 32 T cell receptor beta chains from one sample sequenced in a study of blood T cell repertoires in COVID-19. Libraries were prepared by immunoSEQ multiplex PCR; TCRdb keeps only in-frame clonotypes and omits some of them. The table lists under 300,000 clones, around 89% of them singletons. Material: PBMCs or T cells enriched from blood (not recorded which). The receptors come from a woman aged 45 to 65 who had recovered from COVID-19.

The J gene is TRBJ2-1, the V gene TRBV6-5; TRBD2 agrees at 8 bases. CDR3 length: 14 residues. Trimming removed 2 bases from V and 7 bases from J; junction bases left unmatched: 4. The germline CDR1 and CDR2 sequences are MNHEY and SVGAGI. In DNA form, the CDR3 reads TGTGCCAGCAGTTACCAAATAGCGGGAAATGAGCAGTTCTTC. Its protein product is CASSYQIAGNEQFF.

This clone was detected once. The DNA for the CDR3 is TGTGCCAGCAGCTCATACGACAGGGCTGGAAACACCATATATTTT. Protein sequence: CASSSYDRAGNTIYF. The chain uses TRBV7-2 and TRBJ1-3; TRBD1 aligns across 7 bases. Germline V gene lookup returns CDR1 SGHTA and CDR2 FQGNSA. The CDR3 has 15 residues. V shed 4 bases, J shed 2 bases, and the junction held 5 bases outside the gene matches.

CDR3 residues: CASIPRGRKNTGELFF. The CDR3 DNA is TGTGCCAGTATCCCCCGGGGGAGGAAGAACACCGGGGAGCTGTTTTTT. The rearrangement uses TRBV19 and TRBJ2-2; D perhaps matches TRBD2 (6 bases). Between the trimmed V and J ends, which lost 7 bases and 1 base, there was a span of 16 bases. In germline, CDR1 is LNHDA, CDR2 SQIVND (reference sequence). The CDR3 loop spans 16 amino acids.

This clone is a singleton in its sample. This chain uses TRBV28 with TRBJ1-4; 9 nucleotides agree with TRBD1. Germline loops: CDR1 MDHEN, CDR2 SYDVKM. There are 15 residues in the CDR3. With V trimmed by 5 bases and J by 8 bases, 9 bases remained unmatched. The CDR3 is CASSLTGTGREKLFF. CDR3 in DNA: TGTGCCAGCAGTCTCACGGGGACAGGGCGCGAAAAACTGTTTTTT.

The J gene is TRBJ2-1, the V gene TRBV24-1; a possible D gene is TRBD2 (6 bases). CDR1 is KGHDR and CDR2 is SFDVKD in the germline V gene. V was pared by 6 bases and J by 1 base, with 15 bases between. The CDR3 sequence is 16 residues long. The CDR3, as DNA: TGTGCCACCAGTCACCAACTAGCCGAGTCCTACAATGAGCAGTTCTTC. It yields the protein CATSHQLAESYNEQFF.

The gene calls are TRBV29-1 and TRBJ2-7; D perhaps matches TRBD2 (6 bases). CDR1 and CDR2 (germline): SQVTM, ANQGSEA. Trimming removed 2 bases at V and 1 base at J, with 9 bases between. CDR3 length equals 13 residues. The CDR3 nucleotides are TGCAGCGTTGAAACGGGACTTTCCTACGAGCAGTACTTC. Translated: CSVETGLSYEQYF.

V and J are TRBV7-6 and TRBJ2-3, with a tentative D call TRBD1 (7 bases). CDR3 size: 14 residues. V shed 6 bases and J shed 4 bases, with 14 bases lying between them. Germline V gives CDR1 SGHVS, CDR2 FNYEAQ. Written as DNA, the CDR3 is TGTGCCAGCAGGAAGCAGGGGGGCGCAGATACGCAGTATTTT. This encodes CASRKQGGADTQYF.

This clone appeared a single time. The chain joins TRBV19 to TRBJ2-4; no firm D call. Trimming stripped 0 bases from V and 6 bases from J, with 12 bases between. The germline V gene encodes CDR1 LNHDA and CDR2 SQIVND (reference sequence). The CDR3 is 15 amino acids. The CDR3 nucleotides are TGTGCCAGTAGTATAGATCACCTCTCGCGAAACATTCAGTACTTC. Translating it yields CASSIDHLSRNIQYF.

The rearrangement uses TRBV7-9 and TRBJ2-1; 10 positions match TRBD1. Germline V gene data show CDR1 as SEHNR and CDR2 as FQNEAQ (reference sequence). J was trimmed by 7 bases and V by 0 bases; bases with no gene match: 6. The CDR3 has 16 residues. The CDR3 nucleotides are TGTGCCAGCAGCTTAGCGCTGGGACAGGGGAGTAATGAGCAGTTCTTC. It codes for CASSLALGQGSNEQFF.

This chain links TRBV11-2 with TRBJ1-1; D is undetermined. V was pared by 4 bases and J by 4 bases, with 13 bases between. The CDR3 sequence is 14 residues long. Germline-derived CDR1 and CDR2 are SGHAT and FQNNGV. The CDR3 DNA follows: TGTGCCAGCAGCTCCTACAGTTCCGGCACTGAAGCTTTCTTT. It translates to CASSSYSSGTEAFF.

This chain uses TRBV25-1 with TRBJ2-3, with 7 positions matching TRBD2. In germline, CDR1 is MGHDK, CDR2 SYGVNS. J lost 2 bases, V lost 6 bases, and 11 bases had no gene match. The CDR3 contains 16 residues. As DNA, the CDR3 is TGTGCCAGCAGCGGGGCGGAGCGGGGACTCACAGATACGCAGTATTTT. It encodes CASSGAERGLTDTQYF.

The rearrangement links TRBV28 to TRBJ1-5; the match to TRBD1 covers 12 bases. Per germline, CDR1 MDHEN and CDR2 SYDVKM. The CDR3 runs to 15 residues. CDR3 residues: CAAYGTGGVGQPQHF. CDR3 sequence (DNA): TGTGCGGCTTACGGGACAGGGGGCGTTGGACAGCCCCAGCATTTT.

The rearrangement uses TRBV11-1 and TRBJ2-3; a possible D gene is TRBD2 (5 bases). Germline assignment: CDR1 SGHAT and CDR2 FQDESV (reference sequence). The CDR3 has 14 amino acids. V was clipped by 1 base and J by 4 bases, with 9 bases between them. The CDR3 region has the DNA TGTGCCAGCAGCTTAGAGAGGGTCCCAGATACGCAGTATTTT. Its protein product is CASSLERVPDTQYF.

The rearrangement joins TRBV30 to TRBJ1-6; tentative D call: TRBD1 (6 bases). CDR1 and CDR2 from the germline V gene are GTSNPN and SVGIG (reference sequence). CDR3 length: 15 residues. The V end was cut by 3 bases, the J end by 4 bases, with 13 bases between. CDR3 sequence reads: CAWRREQGYNSPLHF. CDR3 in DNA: TGTGCCTGGAGGCGGGAGCAGGGGTATAATTCACCCCTCCACTTT.

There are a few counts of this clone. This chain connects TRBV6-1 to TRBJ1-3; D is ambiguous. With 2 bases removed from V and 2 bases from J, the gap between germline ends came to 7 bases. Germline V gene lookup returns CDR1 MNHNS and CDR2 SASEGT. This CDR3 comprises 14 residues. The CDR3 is CASSELPAGNTIYF. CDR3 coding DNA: TGTGCCAGCAGTGAACTACCCGCTGGAAACACCATATATTTT.

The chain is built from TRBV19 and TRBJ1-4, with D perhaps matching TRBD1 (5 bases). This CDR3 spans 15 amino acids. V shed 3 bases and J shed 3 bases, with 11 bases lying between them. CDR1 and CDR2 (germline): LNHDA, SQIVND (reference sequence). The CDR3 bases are TGTGCCAGTAGTATCGGAGGGGAGGCTAATGAAAAACTGTTTTTT. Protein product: CASSIGGEANEKLFF.

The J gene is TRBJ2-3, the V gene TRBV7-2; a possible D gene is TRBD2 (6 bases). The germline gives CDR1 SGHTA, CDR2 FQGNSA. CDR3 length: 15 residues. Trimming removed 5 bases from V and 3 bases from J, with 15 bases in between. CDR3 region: CASSAGPRRTDTQYF. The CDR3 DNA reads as TGTGCCAGCAGCGCGGGACCCAGAAGGACAGATACGCAGTATTTT.

Written as DNA, the CDR3 is TGTGCCAGCTCACCATTACAGGGGAAGGGCACTGAAGCTTTCTTT. It is translated as CASSPLQGKGTEAFF. The rearrangement uses TRBV18 and TRBJ1-1, with 7 bases fitting TRBD1. The length of the CDR3 is 15 residues. Trimming took 2 bases from V and 4 from J; bases not matched to a gene: 7. Germline V CDR1 and CDR2: KGHSH, LQKENI.

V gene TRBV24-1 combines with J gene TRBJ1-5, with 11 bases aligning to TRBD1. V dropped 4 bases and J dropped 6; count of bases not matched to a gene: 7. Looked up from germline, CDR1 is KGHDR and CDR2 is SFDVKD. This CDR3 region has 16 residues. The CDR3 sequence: CATSDTGTGGTQPQHF. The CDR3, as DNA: TGTGCCACCAGTGACACCGGGACAGGGGGAACTCAGCCCCAGCATTTT.

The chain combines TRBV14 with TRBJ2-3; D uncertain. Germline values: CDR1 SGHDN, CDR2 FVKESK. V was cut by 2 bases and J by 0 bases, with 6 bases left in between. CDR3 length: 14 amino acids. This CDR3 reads CASSQTPSTDTQYF. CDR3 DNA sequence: TGTGCCAGCAGCCAAACACCTAGCACAGATACGCAGTATTTT.

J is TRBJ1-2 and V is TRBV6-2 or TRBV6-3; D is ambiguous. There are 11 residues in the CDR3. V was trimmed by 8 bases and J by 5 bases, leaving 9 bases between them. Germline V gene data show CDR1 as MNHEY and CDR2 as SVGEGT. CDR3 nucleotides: TGTGCCAGCCGCCAGGAGTATGGCTACACCTTC. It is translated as CASRQEYGYTF.

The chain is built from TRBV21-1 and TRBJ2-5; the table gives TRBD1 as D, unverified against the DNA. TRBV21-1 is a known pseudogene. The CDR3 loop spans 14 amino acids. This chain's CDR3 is CASSREDREETQYF. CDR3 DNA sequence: TGTGCCAGCAGCCGGGAGGACAGGGAAGAGACCCAGTACTTC.

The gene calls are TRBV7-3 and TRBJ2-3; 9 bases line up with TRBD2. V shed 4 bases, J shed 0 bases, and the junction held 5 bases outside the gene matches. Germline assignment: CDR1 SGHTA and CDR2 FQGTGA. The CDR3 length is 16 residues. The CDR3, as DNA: TGTGCCAGCAGCTCCGGGCTAGCGGGAAGCACAGATACGCAGTATTTT. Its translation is CASSSGLAGSTDTQYF.

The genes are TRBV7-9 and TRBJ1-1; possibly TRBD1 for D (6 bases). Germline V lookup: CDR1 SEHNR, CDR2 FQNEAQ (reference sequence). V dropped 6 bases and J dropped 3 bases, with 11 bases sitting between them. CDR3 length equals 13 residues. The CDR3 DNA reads TGTGCCAGCAGAACAGGGAGGGACACTGAAGCTTTCTTT. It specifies CASRTGRDTEAFF.

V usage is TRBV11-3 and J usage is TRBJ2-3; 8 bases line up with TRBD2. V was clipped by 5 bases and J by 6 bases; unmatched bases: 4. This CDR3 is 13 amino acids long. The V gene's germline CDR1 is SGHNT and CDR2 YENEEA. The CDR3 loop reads CASSLRGGDTQYF. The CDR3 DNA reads TGTGCCAGCAGCCTACGGGGGGGGGATACGCAGTATTTT.

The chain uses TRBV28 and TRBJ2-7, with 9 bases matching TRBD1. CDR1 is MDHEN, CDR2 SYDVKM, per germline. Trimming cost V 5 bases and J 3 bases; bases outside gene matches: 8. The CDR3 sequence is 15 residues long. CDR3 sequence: CASSVMPGQGYEQYF. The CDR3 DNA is TGTGCCAGCAGTGTCATGCCGGGACAGGGCTACGAGCAGTACTTC. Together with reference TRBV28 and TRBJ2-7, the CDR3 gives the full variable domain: DVKVTQSSRYLVKRTGEKVFLECVQDMDHENMFWYRQDPGLGLRLIYFSYDVKMKEKGDIPEGYSVSREKKERFSLILESASTNQTSMYLCASSVMPGQGYEQYFGPGTRLTVT.

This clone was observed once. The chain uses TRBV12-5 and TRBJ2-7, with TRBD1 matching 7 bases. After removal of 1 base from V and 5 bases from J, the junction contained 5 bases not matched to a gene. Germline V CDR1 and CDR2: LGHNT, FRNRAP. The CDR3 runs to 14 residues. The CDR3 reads CASGLEGAMNEQYF. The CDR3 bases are TGTGCTAGTGGTTTGGAGGGGGCTATGAACGAGCAGTACTTC.

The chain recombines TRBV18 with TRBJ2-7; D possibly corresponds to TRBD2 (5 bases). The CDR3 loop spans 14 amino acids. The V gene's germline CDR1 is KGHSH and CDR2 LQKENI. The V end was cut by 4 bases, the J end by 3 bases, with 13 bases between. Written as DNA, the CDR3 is TGTGCCAGCTCACGAACGGACTTATACTACGAGCAGTACTTC. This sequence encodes CASSRTDLYYEQYF.

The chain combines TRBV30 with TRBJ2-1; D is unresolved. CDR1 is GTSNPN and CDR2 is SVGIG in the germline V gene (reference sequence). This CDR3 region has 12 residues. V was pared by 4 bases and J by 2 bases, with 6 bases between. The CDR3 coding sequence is TGTGCCTGGATGGTAGCCTACAATGAGCAGTTCTTC. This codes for CAWMVAYNEQFF.

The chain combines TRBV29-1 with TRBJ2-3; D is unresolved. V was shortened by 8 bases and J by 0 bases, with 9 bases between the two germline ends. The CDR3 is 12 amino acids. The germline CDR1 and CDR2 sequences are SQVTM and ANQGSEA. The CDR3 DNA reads TGCAGCTTCACAGAGAGCACAGATACGCAGTATTTT. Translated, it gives CSFTESTDTQYF.

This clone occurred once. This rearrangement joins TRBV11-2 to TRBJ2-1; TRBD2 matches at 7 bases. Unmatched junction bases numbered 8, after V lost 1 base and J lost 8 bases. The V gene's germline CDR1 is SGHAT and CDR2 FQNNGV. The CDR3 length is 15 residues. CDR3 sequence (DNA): TGTGCCAGCAGCTTAGCGCGGGAGCGACCCTATGAGCAGTTCTTC. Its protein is CASSLARERPYEQFF.

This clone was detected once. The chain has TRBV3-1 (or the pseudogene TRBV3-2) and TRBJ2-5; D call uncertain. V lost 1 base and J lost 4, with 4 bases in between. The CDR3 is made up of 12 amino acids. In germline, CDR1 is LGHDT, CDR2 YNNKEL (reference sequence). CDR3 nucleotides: TGTGCCAGCAGCCAAGTGGCAGAGACCCAGTACTTC. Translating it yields CASSQVAETQYF.